This T cell receptor beta chain originates from a study of OX40 agonist ivuxolimab in advanced cancers. The CDR3 length is 13 residues. The V and J ends lost 2 bases and 8 bases respectively, with 12 bases between them. Germline CDR1 reads KGHSH; CDR2 reads LQKENI. The protocol was immunoSEQ multiplex PCR, while the TCRdb copy is restricted to in-frame clones and leaves out a portion. The data contain about 55,000 clones, about 86% of them seen just once; the ten biggest clones take up about 13%. The specimen was CD4+ or CD8+ T cells sorted from blood, collected in a trial of the OX40 agonist ivuxolimab. This TCR came from an adult with an advanced solid tumor such as melanoma, head and neck, liver or kidney cancer. The rearrangement links TRBV18 to TRBJ1-1; D unclear. The CDR3 coding sequence is TGTGCCAGCTCACCAGGGATGACTGTAGAAGCTTTCTTT. The encoded protein is CASSPGMTVEAFF.